This T cell receptor (beta chain) originates from a study of CD8+ T cells in alopecia areata (dated by TCRdb to the late 2010s). With respect to the entire study: Treated patients were enrolled in an open-label pilot trial of oral tofacitinib at 5 to 10 mg twice daily for moderate-to-severe alopecia areata. Tofacitinib was administered for 6 to 18 months, and 6 months of follow-up off drug were then conducted to assess delayed response and recurrence. In treated patients, disease severity was measured using the SALT score, which gives the percentage of scalp surface area affected. To study T cell clonal expansion in alopecia areata, the researchers applied high-throughput TCRbeta sequencing to both the C3H/HeJ mouse model and human patients. On the human side, TCRbeta sequencing was run on scalp tissue and on sorted CD4+ and CD8+ peripheral blood T cells from healthy controls and from alopecia areata patients with either patchy or totalis/universalis disease. Patients on tofacitinib were biopsied at baseline and after 4 and 24 weeks of treatment, and several of the patients also had a later scalp biopsy. Clonality in the scalp was compared among normal scalp (n=4), patchy alopecia areata scalp (n=8), and alopecia totalis/universalis scalp (n=8). RNA was extracted with the PAXgene miRNA kit for fixed scalp, the miRNeasy kit for PBMCs, and the RNeasy kit for mouse skin. TCRbeta CDR3 regions were amplified by immunoSEQ multiplex PCR with 35 Vbeta forward and 13 Jbeta reverse primers. Study-wide conclusions, independent of this receptor: Lesional scalp, especially in alopecia totalis/universalis, showed higher clonality and more expanded CD8+ clones than normal scalp, suggesting antigenic drive. Unlike mouse skin, where gammadelta T cells dominate, normal human skin contains resident alphabeta T cells that get sequenced too, which complicates analysis of the scalp TCR repertoire. During tofacitinib treatment, many expanded lesional clones remained in scalp and blood, and this persistence may partly explain relapse after treatment is stopped. Because the treated cohort was small and included a single nonresponder, larger studies are needed to assess links between baseline CD8+ expansion and response. TCR sequences shared between patients were less clear than in mice, possibly partly because of HLA diversity in the patient population. Scalp clonality and the number of expanded CD8+ clones among the top 100 scalp clones were significantly decreased by tofacitinib.

Library method: the immunoSEQ multiplex PCR assay. RNA was extracted from all samples and reverse transcribed into cDNA, which served as template for TCR sequencing. First-strand cDNA was synthesized using SuperScript III with a 2:1 mix of oligo-dT and random hexamers. A synthetic immune receptor repertoire was used to gauge amplification bias, and whatever bias remained was removed computationally. The study's own analysis went as follows. After raw reads were preprocessed to remove errors, the CDR3 was defined following IMGT conventions as running from the conserved cysteine to phenylalanine. To get clonality, Shannon entropy was normalized by log2 of the number of productive unique TCRs and the result was subtracted from 1. CD4 or CD8 identity of scalp clones was inferred by cross-referencing scalp TCRbeta sequences with sorted blood CD4 and CD8 repertoires. TCRdb stores this immuneACCESS table with in-frame sequences only. Part of the clones is absent; in the studies checked, under half of the shortfall reflects unresolved V genes, and no reason is known for the rest. V and J calls and clone size are as listed in that table; D and trimming were resolved from the DNA. The sample table records about 120,000 clones; more than 40% of these occur just once. In total, the top ten clones hold 0.46% of the sample.

Explained via the paper, the time point label denotes: around 29 days on oral tofacitinib. The meaning of the sample's treatment or condition label: oral pan-JAK inhibitor, 5-10 mg twice daily. Lesional scalp punch biopsies and peripheral blood were obtained from alopecia areata patients. PBMCs were isolated by density centrifugation and stained for CD3, CD4 and CD8, and CD4+ and CD8+ T cells were sorted on a FACSAria. A remark on this clone: The specificity of this receptor is unknown. No much larger clone exists at a distance of one base, and base qualities are not known.

The starting material was CD4+ T cells sorted from blood, obtained at week 4, from a patient treated with tofacitinib. This clonotype was sampled from a human donor with alopecia areata.

This receptor carries the CDR3 CASRPTGQGTETQYF. The sequenced DNA: TGCGCCAGCAGACCAACGGGACAGGGAACGGAGACCCAGTACTTC. This sequence uses TRBV5-1 and TRBJ2-5; 9 of the junction bases match TRBD1. Spanning cysteine to phenylalanine, the CDR3 consists of 15 amino acids. Only the CDR3 DNA stays, 45 bases, in frame from base 1. Trimming takes 5 bases off V and 5 bases off J; junction bases not matched to a gene: 10. CDR1 and CDR2, per the germline V gene, are SGHRS and YFSETQ.